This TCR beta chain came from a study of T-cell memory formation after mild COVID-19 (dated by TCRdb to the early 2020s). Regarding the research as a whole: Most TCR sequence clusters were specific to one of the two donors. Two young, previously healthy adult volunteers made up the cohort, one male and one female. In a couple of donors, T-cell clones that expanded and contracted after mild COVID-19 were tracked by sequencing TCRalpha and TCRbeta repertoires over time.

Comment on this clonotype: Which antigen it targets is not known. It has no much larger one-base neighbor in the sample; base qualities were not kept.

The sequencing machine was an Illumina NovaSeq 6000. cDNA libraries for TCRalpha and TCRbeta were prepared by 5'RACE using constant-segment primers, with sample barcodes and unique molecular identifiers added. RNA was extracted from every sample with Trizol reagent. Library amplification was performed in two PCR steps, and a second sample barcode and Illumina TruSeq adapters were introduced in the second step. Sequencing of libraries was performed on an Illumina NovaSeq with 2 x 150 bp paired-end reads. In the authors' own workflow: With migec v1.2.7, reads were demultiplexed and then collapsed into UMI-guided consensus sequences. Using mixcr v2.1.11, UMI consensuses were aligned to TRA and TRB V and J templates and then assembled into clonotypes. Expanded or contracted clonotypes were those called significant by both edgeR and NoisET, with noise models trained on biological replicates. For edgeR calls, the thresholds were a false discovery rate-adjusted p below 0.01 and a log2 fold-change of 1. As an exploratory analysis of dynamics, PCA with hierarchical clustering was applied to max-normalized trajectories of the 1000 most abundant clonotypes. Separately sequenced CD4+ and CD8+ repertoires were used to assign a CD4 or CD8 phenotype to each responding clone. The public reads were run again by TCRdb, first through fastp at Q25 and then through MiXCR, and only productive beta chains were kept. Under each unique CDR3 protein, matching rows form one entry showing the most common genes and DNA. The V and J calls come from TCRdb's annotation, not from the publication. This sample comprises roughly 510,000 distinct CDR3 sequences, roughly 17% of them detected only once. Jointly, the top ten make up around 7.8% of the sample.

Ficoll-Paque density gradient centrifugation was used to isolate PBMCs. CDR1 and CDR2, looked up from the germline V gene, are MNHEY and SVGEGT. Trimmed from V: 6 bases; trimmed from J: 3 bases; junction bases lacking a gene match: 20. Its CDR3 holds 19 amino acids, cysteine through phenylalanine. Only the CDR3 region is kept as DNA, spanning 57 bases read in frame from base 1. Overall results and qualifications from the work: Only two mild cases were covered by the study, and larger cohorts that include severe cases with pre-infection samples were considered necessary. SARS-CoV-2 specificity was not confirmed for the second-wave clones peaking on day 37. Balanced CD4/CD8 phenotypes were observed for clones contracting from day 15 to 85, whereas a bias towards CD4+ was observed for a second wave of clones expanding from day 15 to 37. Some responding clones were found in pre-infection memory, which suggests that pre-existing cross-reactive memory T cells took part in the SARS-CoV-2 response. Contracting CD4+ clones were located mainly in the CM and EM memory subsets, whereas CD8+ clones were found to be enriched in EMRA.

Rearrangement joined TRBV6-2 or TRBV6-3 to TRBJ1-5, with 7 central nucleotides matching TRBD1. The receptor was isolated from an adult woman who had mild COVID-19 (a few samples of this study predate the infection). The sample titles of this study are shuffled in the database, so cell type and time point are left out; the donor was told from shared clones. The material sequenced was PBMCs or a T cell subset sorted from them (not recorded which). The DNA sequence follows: TGTGCCAGCAGCCCCTACAGGGGCTCCGGCAGGGGGGACAATCAGCCCCAGCATTTT. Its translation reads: CASSPYRGSGRGDNQPQHF.